The source of this TCR beta chain is a study of identical twins. Study-level points and caveats: Twin-shared out-of-frame alpha sequences showed excess low generation probability. There were fewer insertions in abundant cord blood beta clonotypes, but memory repertoires showed no such pattern.

Through template switching, a universal primer site was introduced, and the cDNA contained unique molecular identifiers. TCRdb passed the 5' RACE reads through MiXCR, listing each CDR3 protein once. The sample has a few hundred thousand distinct CDR3 sequences, approximately 10% seen once. As for this clonotype: Antigen unknown.

The ends lost 4 bases at V and 7 bases at J; junction bases unmatched: 9. Germline values: CDR1 MNHEY, CDR2 SMNVEV (reference sequence). The CDR3 consists of 14 residues. Another study also made use of these data, one on yellow fever vaccine responses in identical twins.

Specimen: PBMCs. The clonotype originates from a woman younger than 35 in good health. The rearrangement links TRBV27 to TRBJ2-7; 8 nucleotides align to TRBD2. CDR3 bases: TGTGCCAGCAGTTCTCGAGCGGGGGCGAGGGAGCAGTACTTC. This sequence encodes CASSSRAGAREQYF.